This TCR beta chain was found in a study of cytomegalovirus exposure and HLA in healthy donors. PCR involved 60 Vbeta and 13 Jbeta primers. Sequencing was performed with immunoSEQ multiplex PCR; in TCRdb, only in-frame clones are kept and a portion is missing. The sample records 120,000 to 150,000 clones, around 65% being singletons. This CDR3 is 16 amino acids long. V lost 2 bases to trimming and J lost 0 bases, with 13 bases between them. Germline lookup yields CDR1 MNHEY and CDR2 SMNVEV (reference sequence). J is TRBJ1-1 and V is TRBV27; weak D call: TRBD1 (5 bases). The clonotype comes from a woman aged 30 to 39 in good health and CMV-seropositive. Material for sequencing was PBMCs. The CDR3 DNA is TGTGCCAGCAGTTTACAGGGCTATAAGATGAACACTGAAGCTTTCTTT. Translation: CASSLQGYKMNTEAFF.